Listed below are T cell receptor beta chains from one sample, sequenced in a study of OX40 agonist ivuxolimab in advanced cancers. Assay used: immunoSEQ multiplex PCR; TCRdb lists only in-frame clones, some missing. The repertoire holds tens of thousands of clones, with roughly 90% as singletons. The sequencing used CD4+ or CD8+ T cells sorted from blood, collected in a trial of the OX40 agonist ivuxolimab. These receptors all come from an adult with an advanced solid tumor such as melanoma, head and neck, liver or kidney cancer. Both conserved end residues are part of each CDR3. A D gene is named only where the DNA matches it firmly. The listing skips clone size in some rows; elsewhere it reads once, few, many or a size class.

D	V	size	length	J	DNA	CDR3
TRBD1	TRBV6-5	.	13	TRBJ1-1	TGTGCCAGCAGAACCGGGACAGGAACTGAAGCTTTCTTT	CASRTGTGTEAFF
.	TRBV30	.	11	TRBJ2-3	TGTGCCTGGAATTCCGGAGATACGCAGTATTTT	CAWNSGDTQYF
.	TRBV5-5	.	16	TRBJ1-3	TGTGCCAGCAGCTTACCGTGGGACAATCTGGGAAACACCATATATTTT	CASSLPWDNLGNTIYF
.	TRBV14	few	13	TRBJ1-1	TGTGCCAGCAGCCAAGTTTCCAACACTGAAGCTTTCTTT	CASSQVSNTEAFF
.	TRBV14	.	16	TRBJ1-1	TGTGCCAGCAGGCCCGATGAGGGCCCGCAGAACACTGAAGCTTTCTTT	CASRPDEGPQNTEAFF
.	TRBV4-2	once	12	TRBJ2-2	TGTGCCAGCAGCCACCGGAACGGGGAGCTGTTTTTT	CASSHRNGELFF
.	TRBV28	.	15	TRBJ1-5	TGTGCCAGCAGTTTCCTGGTTGAATGGATTCAGCCCCAGCATTTT	CASSFLVEWIQPQHF
.	TRBV30	.	12	TRBJ2-7	TGTGCCTGGAGTGTACGAGAGAACGAGCAGTACTTC	CAWSVRENEQYF
TRBD1	TRBV4-3	.	16	TRBJ1-4	TGCGCCAGCAGCCAAGAAGGTGGGACAGGGGGTGAAAAACTGTTTTTT	CASSQEGGTGGEKLFF
.	TRBV6-5	.	15	TRBJ1-2	TGTGCCCACAGCCCTTACCGGGACCGCGCTGGTGGCTACACCTTC	CAHSPYRDRAGGYTF
.	TRBV5-6	.	14	TRBJ1-5	TGTGCCAGCAGCTTGGGGACGGTTAATCAGCCCCAGCATTTT	CASSLGTVNQPQHF
.	TRBV5-1	medium-sized	13	TRBJ2-7	TGCGCCAGCAGCTTGGGGGTCAGGGACGAGCAGTACTTC	CASSLGVRDEQYF
.	TRBV2	.	18	TRBJ2-1	TGTGCCAGCAGTGTGGCCTTGGAGCTCGAACGGTCTAACAATGAGCAGTTCTTC	CASSVALELERSNNEQFF
TRBD2	TRBV7-3	.	16	TRBJ2-3	TGTGCCAGCAGCCCGGGAGCGGGAGGGTTGGCAGATACGCAGTATTTT	CASSPGAGGLADTQYF
TRBD1	TRBV30	.	11	TRBJ2-2	TGTGCCTGGGGACAGGGCGGGGAGCTGTTTTTT	CAWGQGGELFF
.	TRBV28	.	15	TRBJ1-6	TGTGCCAGCAGCTGGTCCCAGCCGACCAATTCACCCCTCCACTTT	CASSWSQPTNSPLHF
.	TRBV7-9	.	16	TRBJ1-2	TGTGCCAGCAGCCTATCCGACACTGGGGTTCCCTTTGGCTACACCTTC	CASSLSDTGVPFGYTF
.	TRBV11-3	.	12	TRBJ2-1	TGTGCCAGCAGCTTTTATGATGATGAGCAGTTCTTC	CASSFYDDEQFF
TRBD1	TRBV4-2	.	16	TRBJ2-6	TGTGCCAGCAGCCAGACAGGGGGCTCTGGGGCCAACGTCCTGACTTTC	CASSQTGGSGANVLTF
TRBD1	TRBV4-2	.	15	TRBJ1-2	TGTGCCAGCACCGGGGGGGGACAGGGTATCTCGGGCTACACCTTC	CASTGGGQGISGYTF
TRBD2	TRBV11-2	.	13	TRBJ2-7	TGTGCCAGCAGCCGGGGGGGAACCTACGAGCAGTACTTC	CASSRGGTYEQYF
.	TRBV7-9	.	15	TRBJ1-6	TGTGCCAGCAGCTTAGCTAAACAGGGAAGTTCACCCCTCCACTTT	CASSLAKQGSSPLHF
TRBD1	TRBV5-4	.	17	TRBJ2-1	TGTGCCAGCAGCAAAGGGACAGGTGCTAGCCCCTACAATGAGCAGTTCTTC	CASSKGTGASPYNEQFF
.	TRBV6-5	.	14	TRBJ1-2	TGTGCCAGCAGTTACGGGACACCGTCGGATGGCTACACCTTC	CASSYGTPSDGYTF
.	TRBV5-1	.	16	TRBJ1-2	TGCGCCAGCAGCTTGGACGGTAGTTTTCCTAACTATGGCTACACCTTC	CASSLDGSFPNYGYTF
.	TRBV19	.	15	TRBJ2-1	TGTGCCAGTAGTATAGGTAGGCGGGGAGGTTCGGAGCAGTTCTTC	CASSIGRRGGSEQFF
.	TRBV9	.	15	TRBJ2-2	TGTGCCAGCAGCGTAGAGGACAGATACACCGGGGAGCTGTTTTTT	CASSVEDRYTGELFF
.	TRBV2	.	14	TRBJ2-2	TGTGCCAGCAGTGAACGGGTCTTCACCGGGGAGCTGTTTTTT	CASSERVFTGELFF
.	TRBV7-2	.	16	TRBJ2-2	TGTGCCAGCAGGAGCATTGACAGCGCGAACACCGGGGAGCTGTTTTTT	CASRSIDSANTGELFF
TRBD1	TRBV4-3	.	15	TRBJ1-5	TGCGCCAGCAGCCTTGAACAGGGGAGCAATCAGCCCCAGCATTTT	CASSLEQGSNQPQHF
.	TRBV4-2	.	14	TRBJ1-2	TGTGCCAGCAGCCTCACCAAATGGAACTATGGCTACACCTTC	CASSLTKWNYGYTF
TRBD2	TRBV7-9	.	16	TRBJ2-3	TGTGCCAGCAGCTTTTCCGGGAGGCCCGGCACAGATACGCAGTATTTT	CASSFSGRPGTDTQYF
.	TRBV10-3	.	13	TRBJ2-2	TGTGCCATCAGCGCTAAGGGCGGCGGGGAGCTGTTTTTT	CAISAKGGGELFF
.	TRBV7-9	.	12	TRBJ1-1	TGTGCCAGCAGCTTATCTGCCGCGGGAGCTTTCTTT	CASSLSAAGAFF
TRBD2	TRBV19	.	15	TRBJ2-1	TGTGCCAGTAGTATCAGCGGGAGGGCCGGTAATGAGCAGTTCTTC	CASSISGRAGNEQFF
.	TRBV7-8	.	15	TRBJ1-4	TGTGCCAGCAGGTTGACCGGGACCGATTTTGAAAAACTGTTTTTT	CASRLTGTDFEKLFF
.	TRBV9	.	13	TRBJ1-2	TGTGCCAGCAGCGGCTCCCGGGACTGGCGCTACACCTTC	CASSGSRDWRYTF
.	TRBV9	.	15	TRBJ2-7	TGTGCCAGCAGCGTGGGGGGACAGCCCTCCTACGAGCAGTACTTC	CASSVGGQPSYEQYF
.	TRBV19	once	16	TRBJ2-3	TGTGCCAGTAGTCCAACACAGGGAAGAAGAACAGATACGCAGTATTTT	CASSPTQGRRTDTQYF
TRBD2	TRBV9	.	15	TRBJ2-5	TGTGCCAGCAGCGCCGGTGGGGGGGTGGCAGAGACCCAGTACTTC	CASSAGGGVAETQYF
.	TRBV5-6	.	15	TRBJ2-1	TGTGCCAGCAGCTTAGACGTAAGCTCCTACAATGAGCAGTTCTTC	CASSLDVSSYNEQFF
.	TRBV13	.	14	TRBJ1-2	TGTGCCAGCAGCCCTGGAGGGGCGGCGTATGGCTACACCTTC	CASSPGGAAYGYTF
.	TRBV6-5	.	13	TRBJ1-1	TGTGCCACCTATTCCAGGGGAGACACTGAAGCTTTCTTT	CATYSRGDTEAFF
.	TRBV28	.	15	TRBJ1-5	TGTGCCAGCAGTTTAGACGGCGGCCTCAATCAGCCCCAGCATTTT	CASSLDGGLNQPQHF
.	TRBV28	.	12	TRBJ1-1	TGTGCCAGCAGTGAGGACAACGGCGAAGCTTTCTTT	CASSEDNGEAFF
TRBD2	TRBV7-3	.	15	TRBJ2-3	TGTGCCAGCAGCCCAGGACTAGCGGGATCGGATACGCAGTATTTT	CASSPGLAGSDTQYF
.	TRBV7-9	.	14	TRBJ1-4	TGTGCCAGCAGTTTGAAGGGAAATGATGAAAAACTGTTTTTT	CASSLKGNDEKLFF
TRBD1	TRBV7-8	.	15	TRBJ2-2	TGTGCCAGCAGCCTCCGACAGGGTAACACCGGGGAGCTGTTTTTT	CASSLRQGNTGELFF
TRBD2	TRBV10-3	.	15	TRBJ2-3	TGTGCCATCAGTGAAGGACTAGCCGGCACAGATACGCAGTATTTT	CAISEGLAGTDTQYF
.	TRBV7-9	.	12	TRBJ1-4	TGTGCCAGCAGGGACGCGAATGAAAAACTGTTTTTT	CASRDANEKLFF
.	TRBV11-1	.	16	TRBJ2-1	TGTGCCAGCAGCTCCCGGGACCCTAGCTCCTACAATGAGCAGTTCTTC	CASSSRDPSSYNEQFF
.	TRBV19	.	15	TRBJ2-7	TGTGCCAGTGATCCAGGCACAGGTTTAACCTACGAGCAGTACTTC	CASDPGTGLTYEQYF
TRBD2	TRBV25-1	.	16	TRBJ2-1	TGTGCCAGCAGTGCCGCCCCGGGAGGCGGGTCCAATGAGCAGTTCTTC	CASSAAPGGGSNEQFF
TRBD2	TRBV5-1	.	13	TRBJ2-7	TGCGCCATACCAGCGGGAGAGTCCTACGAGCAGTACTTC	CAIPAGESYEQYF
TRBD2	TRBV7-9	.	14	TRBJ2-1	TGTGCCAGCAGCCTCGGGACTAGCGGCAATGAGCAGTTCTTC	CASSLGTSGNEQFF